This T cell receptor beta chain was captured by sequencing in a study of T cell repertoires in cytomegalovirus infection. Overall study context: Matching HLA type and CMV infection were both indicated by public TCR beta signatures.

Notes on the study in general: Predominance within the ex vivo response was attributable to HLA-C-restricted CMV-specific TCR beta clonotypes. The cumulative frequency of public TCR beta families distinguished individuals who carried CMV together with the relevant HLA.

TCRdb called the reads again in MiXCR, with one record for every CDR3 protein. The data show around 210,000 distinct CDR3 sequences, approximately 7% seen once. This clonotype was detected ten times or more. What it recognizes is unknown. Sequenced material: PBMCs. The TCR comes from a human donor in good health (CMV status not recorded). Some clones in this sample may be carry-over from other donors' samples.

Here the CDR3 DNA reads TGCAGTGCTAGAGATCCGGGGGGGGTCACAGATACGCAGTATTTT. Amino acids: CSARDPGGVTDTQYF. The J gene is TRBJ2-3, the V gene TRBV20-1; 8 bases are a match to TRBD2. Germline trimming cut 0 bases from V and 2 bases from J; bases unmatched to any gene: 4. CDR1 and CDR2 (germline): DFQATT, SNEGSKA (reference sequence). This CDR3 has 15 amino acids.